This T cell receptor beta chain derives from a study of blood T cell repertoires in COVID-19 (dated by TCRdb to 2018 to 2021). With respect to the entire study: The collaborator samples originated in the United States, Italy and Spain and spanned the acute and convalescent phases of COVID-19. The prospective study material was composed of cDNA or gDNA derived from T cells, B-cell-depleted T cells, or PBMCs. Subjects who had been exposed to COVID-19, were actively infected with it, or had recovered from it provided the deeply sampled blood TCRbeta repertoires that made up the dataset. The repertoires were released in a freely available public database intended as a resource for research on the immune response to SARS-CoV-2. Samples came from the ongoing ImmuneRACE study (first 160 participants) plus 1,254 subjects from 6 global collaborators. Sample metadata almost always included a de-identified subject ID, COVID-19 status, age in years and sex. HLA class I and class II types, where available, came from metadata supplied by the sample provider rather than from assay-based typing.

Details on this clone: Its antigen target is currently unknown. No clone much larger than this one lies a single base away; base qualities are absent.

V lost 0 bases and J lost 1 base, and the count of bases not matched to a germline gene is 11. Spanning cysteine to phenylalanine, the CDR3 consists of 19 amino acids. Only CDR3 DNA remains: 57 bases, in frame from the first base. CDR1 and CDR2 are drawn from the germline V gene: LGHNA, YNFKEQ. Points the paper makes about the study in general: How much clinical and demographic metadata was included differed by source and by participant, and the metadata was provided uncurated.

The immunoSEQ Assay, a bias-controlled multiplex PCR, was used to amplify TCRbeta CDR3 regions from genomic DNA. Concerning the study's data processing: The number of nucleated cells in each sample was estimated by amplification of reference gene primers within the assay. To quantify the absolute abundance of each unique TCRbeta CDR3 rearrangement, sequence reads were collapsed and filtered. Productive Simpson clonality was computed per sample as the square root of Simpson's diversity index over productive rearrangements. TCRdb re-hosts the immuneACCESS table, in-frame sequences only. Its copies lack some clones; in the studies checked, an unresolved V gene accounts for under half of them, and the cause for the rest is not known. The V and J calls and clone size were taken over from that table, and D and trimming were inferred from the DNA. The table for this sample lists under 80,000 clones; 70% to 90% of them were counted only once. The ten most abundant clones make up less than 4% of the sample.

Collaborating institutions collected whole blood in K2EDTA tubes following their own protocols. For TCRbeta analysis, collaborators shipped samples in one of three forms: frozen whole blood, isolated PBMCs, or DNA extracted from either of those sample types. Material for sequencing was peripheral blood. The clonotype was recovered from a man between 65 and 85 years old with active COVID-19. Rearrangement joined TRBV4-2 to TRBJ2-5; 10 bases in the junction line up with TRBD2. The CDR3 region reads CASSQEWTMSGRGQETQYF. The sequenced DNA: TGTGCCAGCAGCCAAGAGTGGACCATGAGCGGGAGGGGCCAAGAGACCCAGTACTTC.